This T cell receptor beta chain was documented in a study of T cells after yellow fever vaccination. Overall study findings and caveats: The secondary response showed a weaker magnitude and a faster peak, day 5 versus 15. Clones from primary vaccination mostly reappeared after the booster (about 97% CD4, just over 85% CD8). Sorted repertoires could include abundant contaminating clonotypes from bulk cells.

The germline V and J ends were trimmed by 7 bases and 2 bases, with 11 bases remaining between them. Looked up from germline, CDR1 is SNHLY and CDR2 is FYNNEI. CDR3 length: 13 amino acids. TCRdb redid the calling of the 5' RACE reads with MiXCR, one entry per CDR3 protein. The profile shows about 69,000 distinct CDR3 sequences, under 6.5% of them singletons. This clonotype showed up many times. The antigen is unknown. The chain employs TRBV2 and TRBJ2-5; the D gene is possibly TRBD1 (6 bases). The TCR was taken from a man aged 18 to 29 who received the YFV17D yellow fever vaccine. This material consisted of CD4+ T cells sorted from PBMCs, taken approximately 16 days after the first yellow fever vaccination. CDR3 loop: CASNRQEQETQYF. Written as DNA, the CDR3 is TGTGCCAGCAACCGACAGGAACAAGAGACCCAGTACTTC.